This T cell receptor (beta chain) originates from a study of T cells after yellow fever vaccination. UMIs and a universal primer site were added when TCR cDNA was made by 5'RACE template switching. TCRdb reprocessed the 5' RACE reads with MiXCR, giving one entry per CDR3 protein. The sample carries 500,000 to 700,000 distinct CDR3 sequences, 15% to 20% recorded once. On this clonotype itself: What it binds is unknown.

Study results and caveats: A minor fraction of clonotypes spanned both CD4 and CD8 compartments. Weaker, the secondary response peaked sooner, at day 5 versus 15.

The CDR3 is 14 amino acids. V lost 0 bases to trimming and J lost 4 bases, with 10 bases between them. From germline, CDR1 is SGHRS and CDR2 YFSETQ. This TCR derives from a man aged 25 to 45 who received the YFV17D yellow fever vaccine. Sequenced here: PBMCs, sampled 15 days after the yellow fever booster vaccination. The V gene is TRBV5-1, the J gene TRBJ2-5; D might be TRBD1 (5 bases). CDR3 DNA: TGCGCCAGCAGCTTGGAGGGGATATTAGAGACCCAGTACTTC. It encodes CASSLEGILETQYF.